This TCR beta chain comes out of a study of graft-versus-host responses after intestinal transplantation. Sorted after the reaction were proliferating CFSE-low CD3+CD4+ and CD3+CD8+ responders. The CDR3 is 14 residues long. Germline-derived CDR1 and CDR2 are MGHRA and YSYEKL. V lost 1 base and J 0 bases, leaving 7 bases between the germline ends. Clones were sequenced by immunoSEQ multiplex PCR, and TCRdb holds only the in-frame ones, with some missing. The repertoire holds 10,000 or so clones, with roughly 27% as singletons. This clone was counted only a few times. The TCR was taken from a human patient who received an intestinal transplant. The specimen comprised alloreactive CD4+ T cells from a mixed lymphocyte reaction culture, sampled before intestinal transplant. Subset here: CFSE-low proliferating T cells sorted from roughly six-day pre-transplant mixed lymphocyte reaction (GvH or HvG direction). V and J are TRBV4-1 and TRBJ2-7, with D perhaps assigned TRBD1 or TRBD2 (5 bases each). The CDR3 bases are TGCGCCAGCAGCCAAGGAGGGGACTCCTACGAGCAGTACTTC. It codes for CASSQGGDSYEQYF.